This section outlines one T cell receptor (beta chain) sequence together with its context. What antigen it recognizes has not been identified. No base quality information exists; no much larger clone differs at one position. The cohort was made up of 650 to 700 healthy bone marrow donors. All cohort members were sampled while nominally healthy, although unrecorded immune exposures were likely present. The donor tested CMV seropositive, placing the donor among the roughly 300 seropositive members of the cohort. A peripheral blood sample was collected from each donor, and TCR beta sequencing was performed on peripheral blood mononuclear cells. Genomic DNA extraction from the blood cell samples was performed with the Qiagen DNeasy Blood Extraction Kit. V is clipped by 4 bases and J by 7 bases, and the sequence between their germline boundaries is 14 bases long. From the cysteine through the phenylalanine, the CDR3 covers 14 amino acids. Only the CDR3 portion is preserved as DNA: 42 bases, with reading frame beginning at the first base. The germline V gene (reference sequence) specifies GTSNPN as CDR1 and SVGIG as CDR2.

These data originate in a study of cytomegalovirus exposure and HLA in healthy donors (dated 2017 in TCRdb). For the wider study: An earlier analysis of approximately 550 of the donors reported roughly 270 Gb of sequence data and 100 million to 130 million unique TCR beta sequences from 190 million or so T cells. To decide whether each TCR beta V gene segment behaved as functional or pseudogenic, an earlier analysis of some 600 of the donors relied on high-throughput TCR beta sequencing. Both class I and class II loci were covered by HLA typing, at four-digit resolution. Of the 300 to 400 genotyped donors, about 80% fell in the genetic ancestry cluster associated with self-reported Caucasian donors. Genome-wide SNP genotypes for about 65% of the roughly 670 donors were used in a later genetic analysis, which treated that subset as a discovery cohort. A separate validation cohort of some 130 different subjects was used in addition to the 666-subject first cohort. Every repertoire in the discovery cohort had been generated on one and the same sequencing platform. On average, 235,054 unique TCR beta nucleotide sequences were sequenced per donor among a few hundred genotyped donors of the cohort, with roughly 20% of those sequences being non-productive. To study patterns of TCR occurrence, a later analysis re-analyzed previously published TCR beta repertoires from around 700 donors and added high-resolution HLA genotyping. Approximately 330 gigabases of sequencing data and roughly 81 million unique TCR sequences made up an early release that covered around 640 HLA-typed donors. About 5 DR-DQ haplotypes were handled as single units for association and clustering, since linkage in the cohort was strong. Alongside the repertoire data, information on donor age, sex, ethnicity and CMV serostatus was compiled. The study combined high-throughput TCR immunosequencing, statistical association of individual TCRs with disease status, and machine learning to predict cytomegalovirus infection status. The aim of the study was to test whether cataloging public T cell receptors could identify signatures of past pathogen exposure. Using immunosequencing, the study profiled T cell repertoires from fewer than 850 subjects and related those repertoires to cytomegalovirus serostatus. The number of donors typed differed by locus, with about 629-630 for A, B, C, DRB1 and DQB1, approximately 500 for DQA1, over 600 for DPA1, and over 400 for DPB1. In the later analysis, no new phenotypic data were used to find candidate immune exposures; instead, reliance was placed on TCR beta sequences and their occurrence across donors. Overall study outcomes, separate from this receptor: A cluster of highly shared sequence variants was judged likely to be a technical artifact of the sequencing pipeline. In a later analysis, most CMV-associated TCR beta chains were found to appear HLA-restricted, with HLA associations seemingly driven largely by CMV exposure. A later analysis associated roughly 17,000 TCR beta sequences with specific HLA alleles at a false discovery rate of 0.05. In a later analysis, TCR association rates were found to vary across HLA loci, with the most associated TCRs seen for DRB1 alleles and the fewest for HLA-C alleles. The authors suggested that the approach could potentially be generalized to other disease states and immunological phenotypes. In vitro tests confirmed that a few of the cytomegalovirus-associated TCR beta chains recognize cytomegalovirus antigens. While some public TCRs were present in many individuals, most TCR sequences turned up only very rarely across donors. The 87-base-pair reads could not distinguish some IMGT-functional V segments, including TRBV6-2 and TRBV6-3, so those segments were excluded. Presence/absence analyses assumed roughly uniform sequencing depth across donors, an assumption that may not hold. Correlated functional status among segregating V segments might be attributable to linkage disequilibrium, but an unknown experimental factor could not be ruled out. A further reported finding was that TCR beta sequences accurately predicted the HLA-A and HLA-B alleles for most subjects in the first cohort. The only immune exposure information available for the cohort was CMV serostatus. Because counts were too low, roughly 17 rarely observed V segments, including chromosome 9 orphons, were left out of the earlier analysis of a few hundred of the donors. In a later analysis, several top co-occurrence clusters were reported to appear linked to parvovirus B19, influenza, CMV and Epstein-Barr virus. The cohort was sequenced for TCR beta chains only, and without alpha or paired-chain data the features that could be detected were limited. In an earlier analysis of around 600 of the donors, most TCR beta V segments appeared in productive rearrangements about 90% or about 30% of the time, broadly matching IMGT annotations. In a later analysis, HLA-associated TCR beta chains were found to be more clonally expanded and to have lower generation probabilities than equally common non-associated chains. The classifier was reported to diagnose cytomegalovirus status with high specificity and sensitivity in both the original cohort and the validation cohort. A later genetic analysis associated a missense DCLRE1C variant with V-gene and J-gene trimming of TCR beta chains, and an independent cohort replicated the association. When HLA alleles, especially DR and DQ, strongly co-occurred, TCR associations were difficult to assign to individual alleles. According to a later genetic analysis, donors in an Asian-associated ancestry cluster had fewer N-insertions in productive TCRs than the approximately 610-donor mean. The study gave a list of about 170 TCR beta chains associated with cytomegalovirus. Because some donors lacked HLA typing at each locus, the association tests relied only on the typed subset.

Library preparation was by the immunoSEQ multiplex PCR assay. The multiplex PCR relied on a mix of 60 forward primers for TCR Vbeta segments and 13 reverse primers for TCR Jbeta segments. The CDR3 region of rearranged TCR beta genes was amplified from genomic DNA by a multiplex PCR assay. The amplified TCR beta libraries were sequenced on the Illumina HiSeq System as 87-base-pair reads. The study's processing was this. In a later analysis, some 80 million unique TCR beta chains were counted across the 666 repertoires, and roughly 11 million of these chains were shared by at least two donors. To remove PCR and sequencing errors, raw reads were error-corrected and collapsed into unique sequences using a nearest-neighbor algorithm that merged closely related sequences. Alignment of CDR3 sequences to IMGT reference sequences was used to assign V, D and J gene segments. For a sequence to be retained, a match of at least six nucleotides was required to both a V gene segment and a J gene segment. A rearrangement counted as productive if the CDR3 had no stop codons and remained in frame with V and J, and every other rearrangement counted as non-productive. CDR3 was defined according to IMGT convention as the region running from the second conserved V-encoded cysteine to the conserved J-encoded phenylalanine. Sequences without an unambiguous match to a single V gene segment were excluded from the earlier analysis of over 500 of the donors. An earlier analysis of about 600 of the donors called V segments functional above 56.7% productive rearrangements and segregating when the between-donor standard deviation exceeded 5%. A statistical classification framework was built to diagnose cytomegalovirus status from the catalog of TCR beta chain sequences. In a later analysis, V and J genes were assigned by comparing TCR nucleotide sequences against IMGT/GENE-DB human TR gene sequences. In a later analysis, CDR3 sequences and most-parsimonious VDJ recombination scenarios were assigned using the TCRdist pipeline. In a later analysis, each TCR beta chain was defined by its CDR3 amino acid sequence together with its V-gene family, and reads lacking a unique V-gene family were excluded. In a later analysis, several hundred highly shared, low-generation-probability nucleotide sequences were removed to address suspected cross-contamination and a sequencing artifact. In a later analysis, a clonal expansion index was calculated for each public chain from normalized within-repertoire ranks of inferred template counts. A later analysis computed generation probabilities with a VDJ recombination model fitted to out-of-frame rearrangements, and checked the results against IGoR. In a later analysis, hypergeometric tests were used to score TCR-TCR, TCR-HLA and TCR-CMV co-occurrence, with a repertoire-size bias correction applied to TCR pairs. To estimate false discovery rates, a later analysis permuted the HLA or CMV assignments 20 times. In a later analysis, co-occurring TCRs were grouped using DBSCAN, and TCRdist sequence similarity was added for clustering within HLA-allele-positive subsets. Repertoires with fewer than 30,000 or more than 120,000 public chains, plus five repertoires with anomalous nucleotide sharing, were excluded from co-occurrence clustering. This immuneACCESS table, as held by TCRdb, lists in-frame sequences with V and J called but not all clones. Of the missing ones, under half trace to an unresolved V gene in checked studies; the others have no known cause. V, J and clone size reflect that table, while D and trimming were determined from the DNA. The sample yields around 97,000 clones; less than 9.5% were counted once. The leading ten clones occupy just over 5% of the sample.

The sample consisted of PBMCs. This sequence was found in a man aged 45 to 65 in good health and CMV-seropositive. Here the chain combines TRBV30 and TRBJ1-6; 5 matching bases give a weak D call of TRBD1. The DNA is TGTGCCTGGATGGGAGGGGTCCTCAATTCACCCCTCCACTTT. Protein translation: CAWMGGVLNSPLHF.